This T cell receptor beta chain was obtained from a study of blood T cell repertoires in COVID-19. V lost 4 bases to trimming and J lost 11 bases, with 11 bases between them. This CDR3 is built from 11 residues. The V gene's germline CDR1 is LNHDA and CDR2 SQIVND (reference sequence). Clones were read by immunoSEQ multiplex PCR, and TCRdb kept only the in-frame ones, dropping some. The table has 110,000 to 150,000 clones, roughly 78% seen once. The chain joins TRBV19 to TRBJ1-2; D not certain. The sequence was obtained from a woman in her 50s who had recovered from COVID-19. Sequencing input: PBMCs or T cells enriched from blood (not recorded which). CDR3 protein: CASSTLFLYTF. As DNA, the CDR3 is TGTGCCAGTAGTACCCTATTCCTATACACCTTC.